The 31 T cell receptor beta chains below come from one sample, sequenced in a study of blood T cell repertoires in COVID-19. TCRdb keeps only in-frame clones here, not all; method: immunoSEQ multiplex PCR. The sample gives 150,000 to 200,000 clones, over 70% of which show up once; around 16% is in the top ten. Sequencing was performed on peripheral blood. These receptors were collected from a man between 60 and 75 years old with active or convalescent COVID-19.

The chain couples TRBV27 to TRBJ1-5, with a tentative D call TRBD1 (6 bases). The V end was cut by 2 bases, the J end by 1 base, with 6 bases between. CDR1 and CDR2 (germline): MNHEY, SMNVEV (reference sequence). This CDR3 contains 14 residues. The CDR3 nucleotides read TGTGCCAGCAGTTTACAGGGGAGCAATCAGCCCCAGCATTTT. Its protein product is CASSLQGSNQPQHF.

The chain combines TRBV7-6 with TRBJ2-5, with TRBD1 matching over 10 bases. The CDR3 totals 15 residues. Germline CDR1 reads SGHVS; CDR2 reads FNYEAQ. The junction had 6 bases not matched to a gene; V was cut back by 4 bases and J by 4 bases. The CDR3 DNA is TGTGCCAGCAGCTCTACGGGGACAGGGGCAGAGACCCAGTACTTC. Amino acid sequence: CASSSTGTGAETQYF. Filled out from reference TRBV7-6 and TRBJ2-5, the complete variable domain reads GAGVSQSPRYKVTKRGQDVALRCDPISGHVSLYWYRQALGQGPEFLTYFNYEAQQDKSGLPNDRFSAERPEGSISTLTIQRTEQRDSAMYRCASSSTGTGAETQYFGPGTRLLVL.

This clone has a handful of counts. The chain uses TRBV6-5 and TRBJ1-2; 8 bases fit TRBD1. This CDR3 has 15 residues. CDR1 is MNHEY and CDR2 is SVGAGI in the germline V gene. V was pared by 5 bases and J by 8 bases, with 13 bases of the junction left unmatched. The DNA of the CDR3 is TGTGCCAGCAGTAAGACAGGGGAATTTTCGAGGGGCTACACCTTC. This gives the protein CASSKTGEFSRGYTF.

This chain links TRBV29-1 with TRBJ2-1, with TRBD2 identical over 13 bases. CDR3 length: 15 residues. In germline, CDR1 is SQVTM, CDR2 ANQGSEA. The V segment lost 4 bases and the J segment 7 bases; nucleotides outside the gene matches: 7. CDR3 nucleotides: TGCAGCGTTGGGTCGGTACTAGCGGGAGGGAATGAGCAGTTCTTC. Its translation is CSVGSVLAGGNEQFF.

CDR3: CASSPGTGPYDEQYF. The CDR3 DNA sequence: TGTGCCAGCTCACCCGGGACAGGGCCTTACGACGAGCAGTACTTC. The chain uses TRBV18 and TRBJ2-7; 9 bases are a match to TRBD1. This CDR3 comprises 15 residues. CDR1 and CDR2 from the germline V gene are KGHSH and LQKENI. After removal of 3 bases from V and 5 bases from J, the junction contained 8 bases not matched to a gene.

There are a few counts of this clone. This chain uses TRBV18 with TRBJ2-2; D ambiguous. V was pared by 1 base and J by 5 bases, with 8 bases between. CDR3 length: 14 amino acids. The germline V gene has CDR1 KGHSH and CDR2 LQKENI. The CDR3 here is CASSPLSLTGELFF. CDR3 in DNA: TGTGCCAGCTCACCACTTTCACTAACCGGGGAGCTGTTTTTT.

The chain has TRBV18 and TRBJ2-1, with 12 bases fitting TRBD2. Trimming took 0 bases from V and 6 from J; bases not matched to a gene: 3. This CDR3 comprises 16 residues. Germline V lookup: CDR1 KGHSH, CDR2 LQKENI. The CDR3 reads CASSPPPSGRANEQFF. In nucleotides, the CDR3 is TGTGCCAGCTCACCACCGCCTAGCGGGAGGGCCAATGAGCAGTTCTTC. Complete variable domain (other parts from reference TRBV18 and TRBJ2-1): NAGVMQNPRHLVRRRGQEARLRCSPMKGHSHVYWYRQLPEEGLKFMVYLQKENIIDESGMPKERFSAEFPKEGPSILRIQQVVRGDSAAYFCASSPPPSGRANEQFFGPGTRLTVL.

The chain is built from TRBV5-1 and TRBJ2-2; the D is unclear. Germline V gene data show CDR1 as SGHRS and CDR2 as YFSETQ. The CDR3 has 16 residues. V shed 4 bases and J shed 3 bases, with 16 bases lying between them. The CDR3 region has the DNA TGCGCCAGCAGCCCTGCCGTGCTAGACGACACCGGGGAGCTGTTTTTT. It specifies CASSPAVLDDTGELFF. The variable domain in full, completed from reference TRBV5-1 and TRBJ2-2, reads KAGVTQTPRYLIKTRGQQVTLSCSPISGHRSVSWYQQTPGQGLQFLFEYFSETQRNKGNFPGRFSGRQFSNSRSEMNVSTLELGDSALYLCASSPAVLDDTGELFFGEGSRLTVL.

The V and J genes are TRBV9 and TRBJ2-1; D may be TRBD1 (6 bases). The V end lost 5 bases, the J end lost 10 bases, and 13 bases lay between the germline ends. Germline V CDR1 and CDR2: SGDLS, YYNGEE. CDR3 length equals 12 residues. DNA for the CDR3: TGTGCCAGCAGTTCGTCCGGGACAGAGCAGTTCTTC. Translated: CASSSSGTEQFF. The full variable domain, with the rest looked up from reference TRBV9 and TRBJ2-1, is DSGVTQTPKHLITATGQRVTLRCSPRSGDLSVYWYQQSLDQGLQFLIQYYNGEERAKGNILERFSAQQFPDLHSELNLSSLELGDSALYFCASSSSGTEQFFGPGTRLTVL.

This clone was detected once. The V and J genes are TRBV7-2 and TRBJ2-2; maybe TRBD2 (6 bases). CDR3 length: 16 amino acids. Germline V gene data show CDR1 as SGHTA and CDR2 as FQGNSA. Trimming removed 3 bases at V and 2 bases at J, with 13 bases between. The CDR3 DNA follows: TGTGCCAGCAGCTTGAGGCGGGCGGGAAACACCGGGGAGCTGTTTTTT. Its protein is CASSLRRAGNTGELFF.

The V gene is TRBV7-3, the J gene TRBJ2-1, with D perhaps matching TRBD2 (6 bases). Trimming shortened V by 4 bases and J by 10 bases, and 17 bases separated the two germline ends. CDR3 length: 14 residues. Germline V gives CDR1 SGHTA, CDR2 FQGTGA. The CDR3 spells CASSSSVDYLEQFF. The CDR3 DNA sequence: TGTGCCAGCAGCTCCTCCGTGGACTACCTGGAGCAGTTCTTC.

The chain joins TRBV29-1 to TRBJ2-7; 11 nucleotides line up with TRBD1. Trimming removed 5 bases from V and 4 bases from J; junction bases left unmatched: 16. Looked up from germline, CDR1 is SQVTM and CDR2 is ANQGSEA. The CDR3 is 17 amino acids. The CDR3: CSVLRISGTGGRYEQYF. The CDR3 DNA reads TGCAGCGTTCTCAGGATTTCCGGGACAGGGGGACGATACGAGCAGTACTTC.

The chain carries TRBV19 and TRBJ1-4, with 8 bases matching TRBD1. Germline V gene sequence: CDR1 LNHDA, CDR2 SQIVND (reference sequence). The CDR3 sequence is 16 residues long. The V gene end was trimmed by 3 bases and the J gene end by 8 bases; junction bases not matched to a gene: 11. CDR3 protein: CASSMGPGTGSEKLFF. CDR3 bases: TGTGCCAGTAGTATGGGCCCCGGGACAGGTAGCGAAAAACTGTTTTTT.

The chain couples TRBV9 to TRBJ1-3, with D possibly being TRBD1 (5 bases). The ends were cut back, 0 bases at V and 3 bases at J, with 10 bases in the middle. Germline loops: CDR1 SGDLS, CDR2 YYNGEE. The CDR3 runs 15 residues. In nucleotides, the CDR3 is TGTGCCAGCAGCGTAGATGGGGGAGGTGGAAACACCATATATTTT. This sequence encodes CASSVDGGGGNTIYF.

With regard to this clone: Just one base apart from a much larger clone, this may be a read error. The rearrangement uses TRBV3-1 (or the pseudogene TRBV3-2) and TRBJ2-3; 8 bases agree with TRBD2. The germline gives CDR1 LGHDT, CDR2 YNNKEL (reference sequence). J lost 4 bases, V lost 4 bases, and 4 bases had no gene match. The CDR3 totals 14 residues. In DNA form, the CDR3 reads TGTGCCAGCAGCCGGACTAGCTGGGCAGATACGCAGTATTTT. It is translated as CASSRTSWADTQYF.

J is TRBJ1-5 and V is TRBV7-8; D is unclear. V lost 5 bases and J 2 bases, leaving 13 bases between the germline ends. The CDR3 runs to 15 residues. Germline loops: CDR1 SGHVS, CDR2 FQNEAQ. Here the CDR3 reads CASSLLGERNQPQHF. Written as DNA, the CDR3 is TGTGCCAGCAGCCTTCTCGGGGAACGCAATCAGCCCCAGCATTTT.

This clone was detected only once. The J gene is TRBJ2-5, the V gene TRBV7-3; weak D call: TRBD2 (5 bases). The CDR3 length is 13 residues. The ends were cut back, 0 bases at V and 5 bases at J, with 7 bases in the middle. The germline gives CDR1 SGHTA, CDR2 FQGTGA. As DNA, the CDR3 is TGTGCCAGCAGCTTAACGCGGGCGGAGACCCAGTACTTC. Residues: CASSLTRAETQYF. Drawing the rest from reference TRBV7-3 and TRBJ2-5, the complete variable domain is GAGVSQTPSNKVTEKGKYVELRCDPISGHTALYWYRQSLGQGPEFLIYFQGTGAADDSGLPNDRFFAVRPEGSVSTLKIQRTERGDSAVYLCASSLTRAETQYFGPGTRLLVL.

The V call is TRBV11-2, the J call TRBJ1-1, with D hard to call. The CDR3 has 14 residues. V gave up 3 bases and J gave up 1 base, with 9 bases separating them. Germline-derived CDR1 and CDR2 are SGHAT and FQNNGV. The DNA of the CDR3 is TGTGCCAGCAGCTTTGGACGGGAGAACACTGAAGCTTTCTTT. As protein: CASSFGRENTEAFF. Combining the CDR3 with reference TRBV11-2 and TRBJ1-1 gives the whole variable domain EAGVAQSPRYKIIEKRQSVAFWCNPISGHATLYWYQQILGQGPKLLIQFQNNGVVDDSQLPKDRFSAERLKGVDSTLKIQPAKLEDSAVYLCASSFGRENTEAFFGQGTRLTVV.

This chain uses TRBV10-3 with TRBJ1-1, with no clear D. CDR3 length: 13 amino acids. The germline V and J ends were trimmed by 6 bases and 1 base, with 9 bases remaining between them. The germline gives CDR1 ENHRY, CDR2 SYGVKD. The DNA of the CDR3 is TGTGCCATCAGGCCCAGAGGGAACACTGAAGCTTTCTTT. Translated: CAIRPRGNTEAFF.

The chain has TRBV5-4 and TRBJ2-1; 11 nucleotides agree with TRBD1. The CDR3 runs 15 residues. Trimming cost V 4 bases and J 9 bases; bases outside gene matches: 9. CDR1 and CDR2 from the germline V gene are SGHNT and YYREEE (reference sequence). The CDR3 region has the DNA TGTGCCAGCAGCCGACCGGGACAGGGGGGAGGTGAGCAGTTCTTC. It codes for CASSRPGQGGGEQFF.

The genes are TRBV18 and TRBJ2-7; no clear D gene. The CDR3 covers 13 residues. The V gene's germline CDR1 is KGHSH and CDR2 LQKENI. V dropped 3 bases and J dropped 4 bases, with 10 bases sitting between them. In DNA, the CDR3 is TGTGCCAGCTCACCCAACCTAGTTTACGAGCAGTACTTC. Protein product: CASSPNLVYEQYF.

The V gene is TRBV9, the J gene TRBJ1-5; perhaps TRBD1 as D (5 bases). The V gene's germline CDR1 is SGDLS and CDR2 YYNGEE. V lost 2 bases and J 5 bases, leaving 8 bases between the germline ends. CDR3 length: 13 amino acids. The CDR3 reads CASSVTGYQPQHF. In nucleotides, the CDR3 is TGTGCCAGCAGCGTTACAGGTTATCAGCCCCAGCATTTT.

V gene TRBV2 combines with J gene TRBJ2-5, with TRBD1 as a possible D gene (6 bases). V was shortened by 4 bases and J by 6 bases, with 15 bases between the two germline ends. This CDR3 is 14 amino acids long. The germline V gene has CDR1 SNHLY and CDR2 FYNNEI. The CDR3 loop reads CASSGGQGLKTQYF. CDR3 nucleotide sequence: TGTGCCAGCAGTGGAGGCCAGGGGTTGAAGACCCAGTACTTC.

This clone was counted only a few times. This chain joins TRBV29-1 and TRBJ2-3; a possible D gene is TRBD1 (6 bases). The length of the CDR3 is 13 residues. V gave up 6 bases and J gave up 1 base, with 11 bases separating them. CDR1 is SQVTM and CDR2 is ANQGSEA in the germline V gene. The CDR3 sequence: CSVQGGGTDTQYF. For the CDR3, the DNA is TGCAGCGTACAGGGTGGGGGCACAGATACGCAGTATTTT.

This rearrangement joins TRBV7-2 to TRBJ2-7; TRBD2 agrees at 11 bases. J lost 0 bases, V lost 2 bases, and 3 bases had no gene match. CDR1 and CDR2 from the germline V gene are SGHTA and FQGNSA. The CDR3 is 16 residues long. The CDR3 is CASSLSGTSGSYEQYF. For the CDR3, the DNA is TGTGCCAGCAGCTTATCCGGGACTAGCGGCTCCTACGAGCAGTACTTC.

This clone has only one observation. The genes are TRBV5-6 and TRBJ1-2; D not resolved. The germline gives CDR1 SGHDT, CDR2 YYEEEE. Trimming removed 1 base at V and 6 bases at J, with 7 bases between. CDR3 size: 12 residues. The CDR3 DNA sequence: TGTGCCAGCAGCTTGACAGATCATGGCTACACCTTC. Translating gives CASSLTDHGYTF.

This clone has just one count. This chain links TRBV5-1 with TRBJ2-3; perhaps TRBD2 as D (6 bases). The CDR3 loop spans 14 amino acids. Germline lookup yields CDR1 SGHRS and CDR2 YFSETQ. The ends were cut back, 7 bases at V and 2 bases at J, with 14 bases in the middle. CDR3 protein: CASARASDTDTQYF. CDR3 DNA sequence: TGCGCCAGCGCGCGGGCTAGCGACACAGATACGCAGTATTTT. Using reference TRBV5-1 and TRBJ2-3 for the parts outside the CDR3, the full variable domain is KAGVTQTPRYLIKTRGQQVTLSCSPISGHRSVSWYQQTPGQGLQFLFEYFSETQRNKGNFPGRFSGRQFSNSRSEMNVSTLELGDSALYLCASARASDTDTQYFGPGTRLTVL.

This chain joins TRBV19 and TRBJ1-2; a possible D gene is TRBD1 (6 bases). The CDR3 is 14 residues long. In germline, CDR1 is LNHDA, CDR2 SQIVND (reference sequence). V was pared by 1 base and J by 7 bases, with 13 bases between. Here the CDR3 reads CASSIAAGVPGYTF. CDR3 DNA sequence: TGTGCCAGTAGTATAGCGGCAGGGGTTCCTGGCTACACCTTC. Full variable domain (remainder filled in from reference TRBV19 and TRBJ1-2): DGGITQSPKYLFRKEGQNVTLSCEQNLNHDAMYWYRQDPGQGLRLIYYSQIVNDFQKGDIAEGYSVSREKKESFPLTVTSAQKNPTAFYLCASSIAAGVPGYTFGSGTRLTVV.

This clone appeared once. The chain is built from TRBV28 and TRBJ2-3; 9 positions agree with TRBD2. The trim removed 1 base at V and 3 bases at J, leaving 14 bases unmatched. CDR3 length: 19 amino acids. The V gene's germline CDR1 is MDHEN and CDR2 SYDVKM. CDR3 sequence reads: CASSLSSRSSGRGTDTQYF. CDR3 bases: TGTGCCAGCAGTTTATCAAGTCGGAGTAGCGGGAGAGGGACAGATACGCAGTATTTT.

The chain combines TRBV5-1 with TRBJ1-3; 8 bases line up with TRBD1. CDR1 SGHRS and CDR2 YFSETQ come from the germline V gene. The CDR3 contains 15 residues. J lost 4 bases, V lost 3 bases, and 6 bases had no gene match. CDR3 sequence reads: CASSWGQVAGNTIYF. CDR3 nucleotide sequence: TGCGCCAGCAGCTGGGGACAGGTTGCCGGAAACACCATATATTTT.

The genes are TRBV7-3 and TRBJ2-1, with 7 bases that match TRBD2. V lost 5 bases to trimming and J lost 5 bases; unmatched junction nucleotides: 6. The CDR3 sequence is 14 residues long. Germline-derived CDR1 and CDR2 are SGHTA and FQGTGA. CDR3 nucleotide sequence: TGTGCCAGCAGCCGGGACTACCAAAACAATGAGCAGTTCTTC. As protein: CASSRDYQNNEQFF.